The 19 T cell receptor beta chains given below trace back to one sample, sequenced in a study of CD8 T cells in ankylosing spondylitis. MiXCR, run by TCRdb on the 5' RACE reads, gives a single entry per CDR3 protein. Among 100,000 to 150,000 distinct CDR3 sequences listed, about 7% were seen once. Sequencing used blood, either unsorted or a sorted T cell fraction (not recorded which). These receptors originate from a male donor with ankylosing spondylitis or in good health (not recorded which).

This clonotype was seen repeatedly, ten times or more. The chain has TRBV28 and TRBJ2-1; the D is unclear. The V gene lost 2 bases and the J gene lost 12 bases, with 8 bases spanning the gap. The CDR3 contains 11 residues. From germline, CDR1 is MDHEN and CDR2 SYDVKM. CDR3 nucleotides: TGTGCCAGCAGTTTAAGTCGGCGGCAGTTCTTC. Protein product: CASSLSRRQFF.

There are many counts of this clonotype. The rearrangement uses TRBV28 and TRBJ1-6; 8 nucleotides agree with TRBD1. The CDR3 totals 12 residues. From germline, CDR1 is MDHEN and CDR2 SYDVKM. Trimming cost V 5 bases and J 14 bases; bases outside gene matches: 5. The CDR3: CASSPTGATLHF. In DNA form, the CDR3 reads TGTGCCAGCAGTCCGACAGGGGCGACCCTCCACTTT.

This clonotype was picked up many times. V gene TRBV9 combines with J gene TRBJ1-2; D uncertain. CDR1 SGDLS and CDR2 YYNGEE come from the germline V gene. The CDR3 covers 11 residues. The germline V and J ends were trimmed by 4 bases and 8 bases, with 9 bases remaining between them. The CDR3 here is CASSPIDGYTF. The CDR3 DNA follows: TGTGCCAGCAGCCCCATAGACGGCTACACCTTC.

This clonotype was detected many times. The chain combines TRBV18 with TRBJ1-5; D call uncertain. This CDR3 has 13 amino acids. V was shortened by 3 bases and J by 7 bases, with 10 bases between the two germline ends. Per germline, CDR1 KGHSH and CDR2 LQKENI. The CDR3 region is CASSPGLRQPQHF. Written as DNA, the CDR3 is TGTGCCAGCTCACCCGGGCTTCGACAGCCCCAGCATTTT.

The genes are TRBV3-1 and TRBJ1-1; D gene unclear. With 3 bases removed from V and 7 bases from J, the gap between germline ends came to 15 bases. Germline lookup yields CDR1 LGHDT and CDR2 YNNKEL (reference sequence). The CDR3 is 14 amino acids. CDR3 nucleotides: TGTGCCAGCAGCCAGGAGCTATGGGATAGTGAAGCTTTCTTT. It codes for CASSQELWDSEAFF.

Here the CDR3 reads CASSLGTAVFEQYF. The CDR3 coding sequence is TGTGCCAGCAGCCTTGGGACAGCCGTTTTCGAGCAGTACTTC. This sequence joins TRBV5-5 and TRBJ2-7, with TRBD1 matching 7 bases. Germline CDR1 is SGHKS and CDR2 is YYEKEE (reference sequence). The length of the CDR3 is 14 residues. V lost 4 bases and J lost 6; bases outside the gene matches: 10.

This clonotype was recorded at least ten times. The gene calls are TRBV3-1 and TRBJ2-7, with D perhaps assigned TRBD1 or TRBD2 (5 bases each). V was cut by 4 bases and J by 2 bases, with 15 bases left in between. CDR1 LGHDT and CDR2 YNNKEL come from the germline V gene (reference sequence). The CDR3 length is 15 residues. The CDR3: CASSLLRDGAYEQYF. The CDR3 region has the DNA TGTGCCAGCAGCCTCCTCCGGGACGGTGCCTACGAGCAGTACTTC.

The chain joins TRBV30 to TRBJ1-5, with a weak D call TRBD1 (6 bases). The V end was cut by 8 bases, the J end by 0 bases, with 14 bases between. The V gene's germline CDR1 is GTSNPN and CDR2 SVGIG (reference sequence). The CDR3 totals 14 residues. Here the CDR3 reads CALQGPDSNQPQHF. The CDR3 bases are TGTGCCCTCCAGGGGCCTGATAGCAATCAGCCCCAGCATTTT.

The J gene is TRBJ2-3, the V gene TRBV29-1, with TRBD1 matching over 7 bases. CDR3 size: 14 residues. The germline CDR1 and CDR2 sequences are SQVTM and ANQGSEA. V lost 6 bases to trimming and J lost 1 base; unmatched junction nucleotides: 7. The CDR3, as DNA: TGCAGCGTCCGGACAGGAGGAGGCACAGATACGCAGTATTTT. Translation gives CSVRTGGGTDTQYF.

This clonotype was picked up a small number of times. The V call is TRBV18, the J call TRBJ2-1, with 9 bases that match TRBD2. CDR1 is KGHSH and CDR2 is LQKENI in the germline V gene. V was clipped by 3 bases and J by 8 bases; unmatched bases: 8. The CDR3 runs 15 residues. The CDR3: CASSPGQREVYEQFF. Written as DNA, the CDR3 is TGTGCCAGCTCACCCGGCCAGCGGGAGGTCTATGAGCAGTTCTTC.

This clonotype was seen repeatedly, ten times or more. V and J are TRBV7-3 and TRBJ2-2; 7 positions match TRBD2. Germline CDR1 is SGHTA and CDR2 is FQGTGA. CDR3 length equals 14 residues. V lost 5 bases, J lost 1 base, and 1 base stayed unmatched. This CDR3 is CASSPSGNTGELFF. DNA for the CDR3: TGTGCCAGCAGCCCTAGCGGGAACACCGGGGAGCTGTTTTTT.

This clonotype appeared many times. The chain employs TRBV7-9 and TRBJ1-5, with TRBD1 identical over 8 bases. Looked up from germline, CDR1 is SEHNR and CDR2 is FQNEAQ (reference sequence). V lost 5 bases to trimming and J lost 6 bases; unmatched junction nucleotides: 12. The length of the CDR3 is 16 residues. In DNA form, the CDR3 reads TGTGCCAGCAGCCCTGGTACTACAGGGGGTAGTCAGCCCCAGCATTTT. This encodes CASSPGTTGGSQPQHF.

The chain links TRBV28 to TRBJ1-4; 11 nucleotides agree with TRBD1. The germline V gene encodes CDR1 MDHEN and CDR2 SYDVKM. V shed 2 bases and J 0 bases; nucleotides not matched to a gene: 5. This CDR3 spans 18 amino acids. CDR3 bases: TGTGCCAGCAGTTTACCGGGACAGGGGGGGACAACTAATGAAAAACTGTTTTTT. The encoded protein is CASSLPGQGGTTNEKLFF. Combining the CDR3 with reference TRBV28 and TRBJ1-4 gives the whole variable domain DVKVTQSSRYLVKRTGEKVFLECVQDMDHENMFWYRQDPGLGLRLIYFSYDVKMKEKGDIPEGYSVSREKKERFSLILESASTNQTSMYLCASSLPGQGGTTNEKLFFGSGTQLSVL.

This clonotype was found a few times. The genes are TRBV19 and TRBJ2-1; D unclear. CDR1 is LNHDA, CDR2 SQIVND, per germline (reference sequence). This CDR3 spans 15 amino acids. V lost 3 bases and J 0 bases, leaving 9 bases between the germline ends. CDR3 protein: CASSMGRSSYNEQFF. For the CDR3, the DNA is TGTGCCAGTAGTATGGGTAGGAGCTCCTACAATGAGCAGTTCTTC.

Ten or more counts support this clonotype. V is TRBV28 and J is TRBJ2-7; 9 positions agree with TRBD2. Germline CDR1 and CDR2: MDHEN and SYDVKM. The CDR3 is 14 residues long. V was clipped by 6 bases and J by 3 bases; unmatched bases: 6. DNA of the CDR3: TGTGCCAGCAGGATAGCGGGAGATTTCTACGAGCAGTACTTC. Encoded protein: CASRIAGDFYEQYF.

In this sample, this clonotype turned up a few times. The V gene is TRBV9, the J gene TRBJ2-1; tentatively, D is TRBD2 (6 bases). This CDR3 is built from 16 residues. V was clipped by 0 bases and J by 1 base, with 11 bases between them. Germline CDR1 reads SGDLS; CDR2 reads YYNGEE. The CDR3, as DNA: TGTGCCAGCAGCGTAGACCCAGCGGGTTCCTACAATGAGCAGTTCTTC. This translates into CASSVDPAGSYNEQFF. Based on the CDR3 plus reference TRBV9 and TRBJ2-1, the full variable domain is DSGVTQTPKHLITATGQRVTLRCSPRSGDLSVYWYQQSLDQGLQFLIQYYNGEERAKGNILERFSAQQFPDLHSELNLSSLELGDSALYFCASSVDPAGSYNEQFFGPGTRLTVL.

Many counts were recorded for this clonotype. The genes are TRBV20-1 and TRBJ2-7, with a possible D match to TRBD2 (6 bases). V was pared by 7 bases and J by 3 bases, with 10 bases between. Per the germline V gene, CDR1 is DFQATT and CDR2 is SNEGSKA (reference sequence). The CDR3 is 11 residues long. Here the CDR3 DNA reads TGCAGTGTGGGGGGATACTACGAGCAGTACTTC. This encodes CSVGGYYEQYF.

This clonotype was seen at least ten times. The genes are TRBV3-1 and TRBJ2-1; TRBD2 agrees at 9 bases. V was pared by 1 base and J by 0 bases, with 4 bases of the junction left unmatched. Germline values: CDR1 LGHDT, CDR2 YNNKEL (reference sequence). CDR3 length: 17 residues. DNA for the CDR3: TGTGCCAGCAGCCAAGTTCTAGCGGGGCCCTCCTACAATGAGCAGTTCTTC. Translating gives CASSQVLAGPSYNEQFF.

The gene calls are TRBV5-1 and TRBJ2-2; no firm D call. In germline, CDR1 is SGHRS, CDR2 YFSETQ. The CDR3 totals 12 residues. V shed 2 bases and J shed 6 bases, with 5 bases lying between them. The CDR3 sequence: CASSFVSGELFF. DNA of the CDR3: TGCGCCAGCAGCTTCGTGTCCGGGGAGCTGTTTTTT. Filled out from reference TRBV5-1 and TRBJ2-2, the complete variable domain reads KAGVTQTPRYLIKTRGQQVTLSCSPISGHRSVSWYQQTPGQGLQFLFEYFSETQRNKGNFPGRFSGRQFSNSRSEMNVSTLELGDSALYLCASSFVSGELFFGEGSRLTVL.